This T cell receptor (beta chain) was recorded in a study of blood T cell repertoires in COVID-19. Across the whole study: Donors in the United States, Italy and Spain gave samples during acute or convalescent COVID-19. PBMCs, B-cell-depleted T cells, or T cells provided the cDNA or gDNA that made up the material.

Trimming shortened V by 0 bases and J by 6 bases, and 20 bases separated the two germline ends. Germline assignment: CDR1 LNHNV and CDR2 YYDKDF (reference sequence). This CDR3 is 17 amino acids long. Per the original methods: Reference gene primers were amplified, and this amplification served to estimate nucleated cell counts. The table came from immunoSEQ multiplex PCR; TCRdb's copy has only in-frame clones and leaves some out. V and J calls and clone size come straight from that table; D and trimming were deduced from the DNA. The sample gives over 110,000 clones, 75% to 90% of which show up once; 1.7% is in the top ten.

The genes are TRBV15 and TRBJ1-2; the D is unclear. Sequencing used peripheral blood. The receptor was isolated from a woman aged 50 to 60 with acute or convalescent COVID-19. CDR3 DNA: TGTGCCACCAGCAGAGATGTCGGAGGGCTTGATAGGAATGGCTACACCTTC. Its translation is CATSRDVGGLDRNGYTF.